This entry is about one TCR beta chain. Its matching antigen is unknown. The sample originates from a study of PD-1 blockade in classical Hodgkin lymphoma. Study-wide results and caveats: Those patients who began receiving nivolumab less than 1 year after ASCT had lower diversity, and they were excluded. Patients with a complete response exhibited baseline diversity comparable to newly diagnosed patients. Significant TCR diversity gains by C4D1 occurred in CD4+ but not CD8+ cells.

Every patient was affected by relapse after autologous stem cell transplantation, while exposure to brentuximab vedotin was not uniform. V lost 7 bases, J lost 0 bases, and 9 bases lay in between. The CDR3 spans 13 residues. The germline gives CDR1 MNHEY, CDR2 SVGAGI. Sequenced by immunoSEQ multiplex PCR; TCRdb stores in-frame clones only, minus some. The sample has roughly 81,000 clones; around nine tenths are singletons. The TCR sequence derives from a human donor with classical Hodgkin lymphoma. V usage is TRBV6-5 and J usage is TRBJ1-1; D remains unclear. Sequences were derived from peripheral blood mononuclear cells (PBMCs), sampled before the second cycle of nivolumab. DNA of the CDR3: TGTGCCAGCAAGGTATTCTTGAACACTGAAGCTTTCTTT. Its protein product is CASKVFLNTEAFF.